The 16 T cell receptor beta chains listed next were all sequenced from one sample in a study of OX40 agonist ivuxolimab in advanced cancers. The table came from immunoSEQ multiplex PCR; TCRdb's copy has only in-frame clones and leaves some out. The sample gives tens of thousands of clones, 87% of which show up once; about 15% is in the top ten. The specimen was CD4+ or CD8+ T cells sorted from blood, collected in a trial of the OX40 agonist ivuxolimab. The source of these receptors is an adult with an advanced solid tumor such as melanoma, head and neck, liver or kidney cancer.

V is TRBV27 and J is TRBJ2-1; 11 nucleotides agree with TRBD2. The CDR3 contains 16 residues. V was pared by 6 bases and J by 3 bases, with 7 bases of the junction left unmatched. Germline V CDR1 and CDR2: MNHEY, SMNVEV (reference sequence). Written as DNA, the CDR3 is TGTGCCAGCAGCTTTATAGCGGGAGGGCGCTACAATGAGCAGTTCTTC. Protein product: CASSFIAGGRYNEQFF.

The chain uses TRBV27 and TRBJ2-7; no definite D call. Germline V gives CDR1 MNHEY, CDR2 SMNVEV (reference sequence). V was pared by 5 bases and J by 4 bases, with 15 bases between. The CDR3 spans 14 residues. CDR3 DNA: TGTGCCAGCAGTCCCGCCCTTGGCTCTTACGAGCAGTACTTC. Translating gives CASSPALGSYEQYF.

There are a few counts of this clone. The chain recombines TRBV6-6 with TRBJ1-1, with D maybe TRBD1 (5 bases). The V end was cut by 7 bases, the J end by 1 base, with 16 bases between. The CDR3 extends over 15 amino acids. The germline V gene encodes CDR1 MNHNY and CDR2 SVGAGI (reference sequence). This CDR3 reads CASNKPGRGNTEAFF. In DNA form, the CDR3 reads TGTGCCAGCAATAAACCGGGACGGGGGAACACTGAAGCTTTCTTT.

The chain links TRBV27 to TRBJ2-2, with TRBD1 matching 10 bases. The CDR3 consists of 14 residues. Germline CDR1 is MNHEY and CDR2 is SMNVEV (reference sequence). Trimming cost V 2 bases and J 6 bases; bases outside gene matches: 0. CDR3 sequence (DNA): TGTGCCAGCAGTTTAGGGACAGGGGCCGGGGAGCTGTTTTTT. Its translation is CASSLGTGAGELFF.

This clone is a singleton in its sample. The DNA of the CDR3 is TGTGCCAGCAGCTTACCCCGACAGGGTGTAGGCTATGGCTACACCTTC. Its translation is CASSLPRQGVGYGYTF. The chain couples TRBV7-8 to TRBJ1-2; 7 nucleotides agree with TRBD1. The CDR3 covers 16 residues. J was trimmed by 4 bases and V by 2 bases; bases with no gene match: 10. Germline V gene lookup returns CDR1 SGHVS and CDR2 FQNEAQ.

This chain connects TRBV7-9 to TRBJ1-2, with D unclear. CDR3 length: 17 residues. Germline CDR1 is SEHNR and CDR2 is FQNEAQ (reference sequence). Between the trimmed V and J ends, which lost 2 bases and 7 bases, there was a span of 23 bases. The CDR3 sequence: CASSLSLDSPVGSGYTF. The CDR3 nucleotides are TGTGCCAGCAGCTTATCGCTGGACTCCCCTGTGGGTTCTGGCTACACCTTC.

The J gene is TRBJ1-1, the V gene TRBV5-1; TRBD1 agrees at 7 bases. CDR1 and CDR2 from the germline V gene are SGHRS and YFSETQ. The CDR3 runs 14 residues. V lost 4 bases, J lost 2 bases, and 5 bases stayed unmatched. The CDR3 is CASSLGTVNTEAFF. Written as DNA, the CDR3 is TGCGCCAGCAGCCTTGGGACAGTTAACACTGAAGCTTTCTTT. Complete variable domain (other parts from reference TRBV5-1 and TRBJ1-1): KAGVTQTPRYLIKTRGQQVTLSCSPISGHRSVSWYQQTPGQGLQFLFEYFSETQRNKGNFPGRFSGRQFSNSRSEMNVSTLELGDSALYLCASSLGTVNTEAFFGQGTRLTVV.

This sequence joins TRBV19 and TRBJ2-6; perhaps D is TRBD1 or TRBD2 (5 bases each). Per germline, CDR1 LNHDA and CDR2 SQIVND (reference sequence). V lost 6 bases to trimming and J lost 0 bases, with 9 bases between them. The CDR3 is 15 residues long. The CDR3 reads CASSRGRSGANVLTF. CDR3 DNA sequence: TGTGCCAGTAGCCGGGGACGCTCTGGGGCCAACGTCCTGACTTTC.

The V gene is TRBV10-3, the J gene TRBJ2-1; the D gene is possibly TRBD2 (6 bases). Germline-derived CDR1 and CDR2 are ENHRY and SYGVKD. This CDR3 comprises 17 residues. Trimming removed 6 bases from V and 5 bases from J, with 23 bases in between. DNA for the CDR3: TGTGCCATCAGAACCGGCAAGGCGGGGTCTCTCGACAATGAGCAGTTCTTC. Residues: CAIRTGKAGSLDNEQFF.

The chain recombines TRBV13 with TRBJ2-2, with TRBD2 identical over 15 bases. V lost 6 bases and J lost 7; bases outside the gene matches: 6. This CDR3 is 16 amino acids long. Germline V CDR1 and CDR2: PRHDT, FYEKMQ (reference sequence). DNA of the CDR3: TGTGCCAGCAGTGAGGGACTAGCGGGAGGCGGCGGGGAGCTGTTTTTT. It yields the protein CASSEGLAGGGGELFF.

V is TRBV7-2 and J is TRBJ2-1; the match to TRBD2 covers 8 bases. Germline CDR1 reads SGHTA; CDR2 reads FQGNSA. This CDR3 spans 15 amino acids. Trimming at V came to 7 bases and at J to 8 bases, leaving 13 bases not matched to a gene. CDR3 nucleotides: TGTGCCAGCATCCCCTGGCGGGAGGCCCGGTATGAGCAGTTCTTC. As protein: CASIPWREARYEQFF.

The chain couples TRBV14 to TRBJ2-3; D perhaps matches TRBD1 (6 bases). The CDR3 sequence is 13 residues long. Germline V gene data show CDR1 as SGHDN and CDR2 as FVKESK. The V and J ends lost 0 bases and 9 bases respectively, with 10 bases between them. CDR3 in amino acids: CASSQENRETQYF. DNA for the CDR3: TGTGCCAGCAGCCAAGAAAACAGGGAGACGCAGTATTTT.

The J gene is TRBJ2-3, the V gene TRBV7-6; a weak D match, TRBD1 (5 bases). Germline V gene lookup returns CDR1 SGHVS and CDR2 FNYEAQ. The CDR3 loop spans 15 amino acids. Trimming shortened V by 5 bases and J by 1 base, and 13 bases separated the two germline ends. This CDR3 reads CASSRLQTGTDTQYF. In DNA form, the CDR3 reads TGTGCCAGCAGCCGACTCCAGACAGGCACAGATACGCAGTATTTT.

The J gene is TRBJ2-2, the V gene TRBV4-3; TRBD2 is a possible D gene (5 bases). The germline CDR1 and CDR2 sequences are LGHNA and YSLEER. Trimming removed 2 bases from V and 5 bases from J, with 18 bases in between. CDR3 length: 17 residues. The chain's CDR3 is CASSQSLPRSGTGELFF. CDR3 DNA: TGCGCCAGCAGCCAATCCCTACCCAGGTCGGGGACCGGGGAGCTGTTTTTT.

The J gene is TRBJ2-3, the V gene TRBV7-2; unclear D gene. V dropped 2 bases and J dropped 6 bases, with 15 bases sitting between them. Germline V CDR1 and CDR2: SGHTA, FQGNSA. The CDR3 runs 15 residues. The CDR3 reads CASSLWGPGSDTQYF. DNA for the CDR3: TGTGCCAGCAGCTTATGGGGTCCTGGGTCGGATACGCAGTATTTT.

The chain joins TRBV4-1 to TRBJ1-4; TRBD1 matches at 7 bases. Germline trimming cut 1 base from V and 12 bases from J; bases unmatched to any gene: 11. The CDR3 length is 15 residues. Germline values: CDR1 MGHRA, CDR2 YSYEKL. CDR3 amino acids: CASSQGGQISAELFF. The CDR3 DNA reads as TGCGCCAGCAGCCAAGGGGGACAGATAAGTGCGGAACTGTTTTTT.